This T cell receptor beta chain was sequenced for a study of OX40 agonist ivuxolimab in advanced cancers. TCRdb's copy holds only in-frame clones and misses some; the assay was immunoSEQ multiplex PCR. The sample lists fewer than 120,000 clones; 89% were seen once. Concerning this clone itself: Antigen specificity is unknown.

Study-wide results and limits: In the 0.1-3.0 mg/kg groups, partial responders showed among the lowest expansion.

Systemic immunosuppression or a history of autoimmune disease excluded patients. At baseline, cycle 4 day 1, and cycle 7 day 1, blood was sampled. The source of this sequence is an adult with an advanced solid tumor such as melanoma, head and neck, liver or kidney cancer. This specimen consisted of CD4+ or CD8+ T cells sorted from blood, obtained in a trial of the OX40 agonist ivuxolimab.

CDR3 amino acids: CASSQVLQSNQPQHF. The CDR3 DNA sequence: TGCGCCAGCAGCCAAGTGTTACAGAGCAATCAGCCCCAGCATTTT. The chain carries TRBV4-3 and TRBJ1-5; D remains unclear. The CDR3 length is 15 residues. V was shortened by 1 base and J by 1 base, with 8 bases between the two germline ends. Looked up from germline, CDR1 is LGHNA and CDR2 is YSLEER.